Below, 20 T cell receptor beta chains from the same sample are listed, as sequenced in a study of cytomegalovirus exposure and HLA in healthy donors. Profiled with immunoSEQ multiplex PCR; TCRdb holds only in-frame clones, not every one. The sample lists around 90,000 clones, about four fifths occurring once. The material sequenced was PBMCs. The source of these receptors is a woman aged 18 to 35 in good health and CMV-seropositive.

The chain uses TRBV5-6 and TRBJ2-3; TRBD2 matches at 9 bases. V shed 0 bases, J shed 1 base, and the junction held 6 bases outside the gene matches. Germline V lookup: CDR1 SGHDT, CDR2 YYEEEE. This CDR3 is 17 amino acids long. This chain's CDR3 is CASSLGRRTSGTDTQYF. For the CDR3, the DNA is TGTGCCAGCAGCTTGGGAAGGCGGACTAGCGGCACAGATACGCAGTATTTT.

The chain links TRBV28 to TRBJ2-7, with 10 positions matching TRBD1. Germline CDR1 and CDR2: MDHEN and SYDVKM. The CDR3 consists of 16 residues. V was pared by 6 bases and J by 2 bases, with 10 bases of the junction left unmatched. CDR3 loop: CASRGQGFNLAYEQYF. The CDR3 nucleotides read TGTGCCAGCAGGGGACAGGGGTTCAATTTAGCCTACGAGCAGTACTTC. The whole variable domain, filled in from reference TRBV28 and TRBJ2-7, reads DVKVTQSSRYLVKRTGEKVFLECVQDMDHENMFWYRQDPGLGLRLIYFSYDVKMKEKGDIPEGYSVSREKKERFSLILESASTNQTSMYLCASRGQGFNLAYEQYFGPGTRLTVT.

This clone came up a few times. The CDR3: CASSLGTTYNEQFF. The DNA for the CDR3 is TGTGCCAGCAGCTTAGGGACTACATACAATGAGCAGTTCTTC. The rearrangement joins TRBV7-9 to TRBJ2-1, with D possibly being TRBD2 (6 bases). Between the trimmed V and J ends, which lost 1 base and 4 bases, there was a span of 8 bases. The germline V gene encodes CDR1 SEHNR and CDR2 FQNEAQ (reference sequence). The CDR3 consists of 14 residues.

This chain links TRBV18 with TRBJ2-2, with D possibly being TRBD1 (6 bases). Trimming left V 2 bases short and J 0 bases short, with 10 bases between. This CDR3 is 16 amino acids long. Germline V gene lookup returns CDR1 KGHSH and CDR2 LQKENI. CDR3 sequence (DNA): TGTGCCAGCTCACCAGAGGACAGAGCGAACACCGGGGAGCTGTTTTTT. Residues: CASSPEDRANTGELFF. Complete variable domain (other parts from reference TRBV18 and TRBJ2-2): NAGVMQNPRHLVRRRGQEARLRCSPMKGHSHVYWYRQLPEEGLKFMVYLQKENIIDESGMPKERFSAEFPKEGPSILRIQQVVRGDSAAYFCASSPEDRANTGELFFGEGSRLTVL.

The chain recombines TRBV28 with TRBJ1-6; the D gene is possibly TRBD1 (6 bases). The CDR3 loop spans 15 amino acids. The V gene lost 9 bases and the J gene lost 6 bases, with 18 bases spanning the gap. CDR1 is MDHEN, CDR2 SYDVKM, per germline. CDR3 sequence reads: CASRGNGVGNSPLHF. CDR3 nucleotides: TGTGCCAGTAGGGGGAACGGGGTGGGTAATTCACCCCTCCACTTT.

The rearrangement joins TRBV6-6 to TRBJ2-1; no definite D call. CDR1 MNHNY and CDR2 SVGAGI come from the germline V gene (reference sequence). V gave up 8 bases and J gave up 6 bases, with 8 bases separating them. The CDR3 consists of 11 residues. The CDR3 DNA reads TGTGCCAGCGGCAGAGGCAATGAGCAGTTCTTC. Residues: CASGRGNEQFF.

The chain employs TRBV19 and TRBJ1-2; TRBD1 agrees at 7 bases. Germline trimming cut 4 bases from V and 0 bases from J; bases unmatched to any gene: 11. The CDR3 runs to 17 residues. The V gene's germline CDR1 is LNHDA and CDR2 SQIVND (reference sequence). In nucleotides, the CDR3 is TGTGCCAGTAGTACACCGGGACAGTTGCCTTCTAACTATGGCTACACCTTC. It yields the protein CASSTPGQLPSNYGYTF.

CDR3 DNA sequence: TGTGCCAGCAGACGACAGGAAGTAGGGACTGAAGCTTTCTTT. Protein product: CASRRQEVGTEAFF. This chain joins TRBV6-5 and TRBJ1-1; weak D call: TRBD1 (6 bases). Germline V gene sequence: CDR1 MNHEY, CDR2 SVGAGI. V lost 6 bases and J lost 5, with 16 bases in between. The CDR3 totals 14 residues.

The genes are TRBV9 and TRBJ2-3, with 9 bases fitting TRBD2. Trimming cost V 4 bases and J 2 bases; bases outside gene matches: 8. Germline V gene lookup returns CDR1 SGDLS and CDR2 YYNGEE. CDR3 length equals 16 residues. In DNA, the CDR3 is TGTGCCAGCAGCCCCCTGGGCGGGGGGGCCACAGATACGCAGTATTTT. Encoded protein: CASSPLGGGATDTQYF. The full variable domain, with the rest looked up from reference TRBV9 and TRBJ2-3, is DSGVTQTPKHLITATGQRVTLRCSPRSGDLSVYWYQQSLDQGLQFLIQYYNGEERAKGNILERFSAQQFPDLHSELNLSSLELGDSALYFCASSPLGGGATDTQYFGPGTRLTVL.

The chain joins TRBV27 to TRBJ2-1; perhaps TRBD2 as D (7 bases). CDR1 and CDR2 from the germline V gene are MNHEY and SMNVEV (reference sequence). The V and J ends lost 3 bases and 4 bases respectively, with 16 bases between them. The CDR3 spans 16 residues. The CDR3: CASSFLGGGVYNEQFF. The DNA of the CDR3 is TGTGCCAGCAGTTTCCTGGGCGGGGGCGTTTACAATGAGCAGTTCTTC.

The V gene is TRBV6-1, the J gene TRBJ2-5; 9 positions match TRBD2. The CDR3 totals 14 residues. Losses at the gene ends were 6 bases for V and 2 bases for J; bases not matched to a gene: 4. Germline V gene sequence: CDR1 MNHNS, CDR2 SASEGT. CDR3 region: CASSESGRQETQYF. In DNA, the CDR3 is TGTGCCAGCAGCGAAAGCGGGAGGCAAGAGACCCAGTACTTC.

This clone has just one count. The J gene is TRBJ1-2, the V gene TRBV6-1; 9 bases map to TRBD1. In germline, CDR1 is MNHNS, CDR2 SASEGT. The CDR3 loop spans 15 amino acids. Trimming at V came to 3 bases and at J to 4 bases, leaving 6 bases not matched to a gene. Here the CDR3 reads CASSETGQGAYGYTF. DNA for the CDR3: TGTGCCAGCAGTGAGACGGGACAGGGCGCCTATGGCTACACCTTC.

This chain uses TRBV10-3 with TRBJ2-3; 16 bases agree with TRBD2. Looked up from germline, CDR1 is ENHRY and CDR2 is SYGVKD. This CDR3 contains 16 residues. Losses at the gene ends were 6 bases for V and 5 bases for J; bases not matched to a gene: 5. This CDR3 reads CAIRGTSGGAIDTQYF. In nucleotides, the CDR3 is TGTGCCATCAGGGGGACTAGCGGGGGGGCTATAGATACGCAGTATTTT.

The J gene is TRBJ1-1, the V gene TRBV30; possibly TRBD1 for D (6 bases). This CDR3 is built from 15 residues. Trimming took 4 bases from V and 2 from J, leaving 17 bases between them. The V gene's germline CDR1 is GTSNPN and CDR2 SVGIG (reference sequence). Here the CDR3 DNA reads TGTGCCTGGACTCTTACCCCAGGGGCAAACACTGAAGCTTTCTTT. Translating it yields CAWTLTPGANTEAFF.

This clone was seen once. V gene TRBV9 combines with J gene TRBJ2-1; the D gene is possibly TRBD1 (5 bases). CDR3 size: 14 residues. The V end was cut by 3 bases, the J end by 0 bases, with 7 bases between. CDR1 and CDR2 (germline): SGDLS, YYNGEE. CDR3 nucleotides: TGTGCCAGCAGCGATGACAGCTCCTACAATGAGCAGTTCTTC. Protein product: CASSDDSSYNEQFF.

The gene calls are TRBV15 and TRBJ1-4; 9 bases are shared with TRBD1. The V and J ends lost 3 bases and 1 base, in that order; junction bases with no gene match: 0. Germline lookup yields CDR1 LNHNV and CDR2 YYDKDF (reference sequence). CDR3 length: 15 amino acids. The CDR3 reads CATSRDRGTNEKLFF. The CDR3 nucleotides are TGTGCCACCAGCAGGGACAGGGGAACTAATGAAAAACTGTTTTTT.

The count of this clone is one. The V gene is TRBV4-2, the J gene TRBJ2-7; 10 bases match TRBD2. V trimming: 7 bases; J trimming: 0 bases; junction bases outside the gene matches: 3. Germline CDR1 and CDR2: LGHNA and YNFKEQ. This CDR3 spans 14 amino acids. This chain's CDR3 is CASNSGGSSYEQYF. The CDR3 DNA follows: TGTGCCAGCAATAGCGGGGGGAGCTCCTACGAGCAGTACTTC.

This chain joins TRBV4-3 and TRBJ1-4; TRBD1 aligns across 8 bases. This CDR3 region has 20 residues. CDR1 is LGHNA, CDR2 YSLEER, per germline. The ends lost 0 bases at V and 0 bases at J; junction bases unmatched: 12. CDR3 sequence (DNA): TGCGCCAGCAGCCAAGAGCCGACCCACAGGGGGATTGCAACTAATGAAAAACTGTTTTTT. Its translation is CASSQEPTHRGIATNEKLFF.

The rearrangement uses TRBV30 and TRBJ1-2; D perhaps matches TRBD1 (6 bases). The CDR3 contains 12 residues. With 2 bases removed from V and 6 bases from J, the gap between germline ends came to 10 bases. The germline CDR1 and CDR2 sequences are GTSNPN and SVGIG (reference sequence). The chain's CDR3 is CAWSPGEHGYTF. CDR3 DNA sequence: TGTGCCTGGAGTCCAGGGGAGCATGGCTACACCTTC.

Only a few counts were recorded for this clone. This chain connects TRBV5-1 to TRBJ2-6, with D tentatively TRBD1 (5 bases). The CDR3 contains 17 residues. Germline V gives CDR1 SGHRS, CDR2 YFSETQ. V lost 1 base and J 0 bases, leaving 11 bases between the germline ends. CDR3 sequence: CASSLSGRASGANVLTF. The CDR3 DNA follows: TGCGCCAGCAGCTTGTCGGGCAGGGCCTCTGGGGCCAACGTCCTGACTTTC.